This T cell receptor beta chain derives from a study of T cell changes during pregnancy in multiple sclerosis. Assay used: immunoSEQ multiplex PCR; TCRdb lists only in-frame clones, some missing. The sample shows approximately 44,000 clones, approximately 91% of them seen only once. The source was CD4+ T cells from peripheral blood mononuclear cells, collected in the second trimester of pregnancy. The TCR was taken from a female donor in good health, enrolled as a control in a pregnancy study.

DNA for the CDR3: TGTGCCAGCTCACCGACTAGCGGGGGGGCGAATGAGCAGTTCTTC. Amino acid sequence: CASSPTSGGANEQFF. This chain uses TRBV18 with TRBJ2-1; TRBD2 aligns across 14 bases. J was trimmed by 7 bases and V by 3 bases; bases with no gene match: 2. Germline CDR1 KGHSH, CDR2 LQKENI. The CDR3 runs 15 residues.